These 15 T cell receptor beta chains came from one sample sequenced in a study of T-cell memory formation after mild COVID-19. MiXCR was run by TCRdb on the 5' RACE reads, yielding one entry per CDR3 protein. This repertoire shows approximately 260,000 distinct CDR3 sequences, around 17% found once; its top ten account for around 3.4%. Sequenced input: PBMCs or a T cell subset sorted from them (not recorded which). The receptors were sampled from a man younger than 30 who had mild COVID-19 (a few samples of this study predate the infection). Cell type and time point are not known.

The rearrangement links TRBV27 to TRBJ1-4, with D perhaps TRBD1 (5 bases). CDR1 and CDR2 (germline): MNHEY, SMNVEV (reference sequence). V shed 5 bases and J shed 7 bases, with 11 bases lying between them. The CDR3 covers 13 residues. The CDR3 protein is CASSTDSSEKLFF. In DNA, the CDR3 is TGTGCCAGCAGTACAGACAGTAGTGAAAAACTGTTTTTT.

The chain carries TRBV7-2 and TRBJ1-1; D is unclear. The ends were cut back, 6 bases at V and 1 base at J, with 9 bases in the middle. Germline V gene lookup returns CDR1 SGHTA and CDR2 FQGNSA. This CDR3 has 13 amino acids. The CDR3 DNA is TGTGCCAGCAGGGCTTCAAGGAACACTGAAGCTTTCTTT. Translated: CASRASRNTEAFF.

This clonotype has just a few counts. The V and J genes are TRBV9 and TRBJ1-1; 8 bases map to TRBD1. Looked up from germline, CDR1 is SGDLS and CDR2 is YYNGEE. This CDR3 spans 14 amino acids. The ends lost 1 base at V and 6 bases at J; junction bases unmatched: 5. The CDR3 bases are TGTGCCAGCAGCGTAAGGCCAGGGGGCCCTGAAGCTTTCTTT. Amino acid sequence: CASSVRPGGPEAFF. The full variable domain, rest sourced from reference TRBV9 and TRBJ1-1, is DSGVTQTPKHLITATGQRVTLRCSPRSGDLSVYWYQQSLDQGLQFLIQYYNGEERAKGNILERFSAQQFPDLHSELNLSSLELGDSALYFCASSVRPGGPEAFFGQGTRLTVV.

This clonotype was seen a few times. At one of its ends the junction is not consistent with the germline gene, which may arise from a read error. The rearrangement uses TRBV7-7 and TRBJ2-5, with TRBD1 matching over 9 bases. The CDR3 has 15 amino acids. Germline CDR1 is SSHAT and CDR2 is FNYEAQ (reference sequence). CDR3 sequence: CASSPTTGGQETQYF. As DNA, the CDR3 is TGTGCTAGCAGCCCGACGACAGGGGGCCAAGAGACCCAGTACTTC. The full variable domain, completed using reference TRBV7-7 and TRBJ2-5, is GAGVSQSPRYKVTKRGQDVTLRCDPISSHATLYWYQQALGQGPEFLTYFNYEAQPDKSGLPSDRFSAERPEGSISTLTIQRTEQRDSAMYRCASSPTTGGQETQYFGPGTRLLVL.

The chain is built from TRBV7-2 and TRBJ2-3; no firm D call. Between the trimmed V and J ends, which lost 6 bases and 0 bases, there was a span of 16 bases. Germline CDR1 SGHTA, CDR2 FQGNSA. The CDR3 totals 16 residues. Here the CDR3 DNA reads TGTGCCAGCAGTCAAGGTGGCCACCTGAGCACAGATACGCAGTATTTT. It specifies CASSQGGHLSTDTQYF.

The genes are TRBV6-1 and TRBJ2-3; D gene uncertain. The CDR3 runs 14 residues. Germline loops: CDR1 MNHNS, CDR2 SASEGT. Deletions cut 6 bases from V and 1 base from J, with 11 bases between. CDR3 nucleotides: TGTGCCAGCAGCACCCAGCGACGCACAGATACGCAGTATTTT. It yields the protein CASSTQRRTDTQYF.

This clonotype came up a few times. Here the CDR3 reads CASSERSAGELFF. The CDR3 DNA reads TGTGCCAGCTCCGAACGATCCGCCGGGGAGCTGTTTTTT. The chain couples TRBV18 to TRBJ2-2; D not resolved. Per germline, CDR1 KGHSH and CDR2 LQKENI. The CDR3 has 13 residues. The V end lost 6 bases, the J end lost 6 bases, and 11 bases lay between the germline ends.

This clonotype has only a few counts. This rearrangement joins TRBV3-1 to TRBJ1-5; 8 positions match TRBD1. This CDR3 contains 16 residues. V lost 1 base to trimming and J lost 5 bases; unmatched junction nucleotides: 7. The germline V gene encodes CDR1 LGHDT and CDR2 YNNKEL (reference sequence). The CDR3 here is CASSQGGTGIDQPQHF. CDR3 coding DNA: TGTGCCAGCAGCCAAGGAGGGACAGGTATTGATCAGCCCCAGCATTTT.

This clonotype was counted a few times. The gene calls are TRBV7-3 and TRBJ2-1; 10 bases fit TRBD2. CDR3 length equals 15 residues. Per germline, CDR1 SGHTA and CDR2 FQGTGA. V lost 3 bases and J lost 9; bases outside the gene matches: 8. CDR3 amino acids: CASSFLAGAPSEQFF. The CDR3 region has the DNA TGTGCCAGCAGCTTCCTAGCGGGGGCCCCAAGTGAGCAGTTCTTC. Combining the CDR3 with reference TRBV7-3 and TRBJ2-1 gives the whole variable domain GAGVSQTPSNKVTEKGKYVELRCDPISGHTALYWYRQSLGQGPEFLIYFQGTGAADDSGLPNDRFFAVRPEGSVSTLKIQRTERGDSAVYLCASSFLAGAPSEQFFGPGTRLTVL.

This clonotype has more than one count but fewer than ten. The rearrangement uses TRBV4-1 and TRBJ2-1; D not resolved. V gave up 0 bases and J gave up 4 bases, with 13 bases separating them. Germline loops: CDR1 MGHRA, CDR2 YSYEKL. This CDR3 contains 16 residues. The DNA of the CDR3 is TGCGCCAGCAGCCAAGAGGTTGCAGAACAATACAATGAGCAGTTCTTC. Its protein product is CASSQEVAEQYNEQFF.

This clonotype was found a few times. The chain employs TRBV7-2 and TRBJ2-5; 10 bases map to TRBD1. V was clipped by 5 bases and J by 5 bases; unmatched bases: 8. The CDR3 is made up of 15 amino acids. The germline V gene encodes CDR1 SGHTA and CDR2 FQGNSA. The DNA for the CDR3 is TGTGCCAGCAGCCGACAGGGGGCTGATATGGAGACCCAGTACTTC. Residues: CASSRQGADMETQYF.

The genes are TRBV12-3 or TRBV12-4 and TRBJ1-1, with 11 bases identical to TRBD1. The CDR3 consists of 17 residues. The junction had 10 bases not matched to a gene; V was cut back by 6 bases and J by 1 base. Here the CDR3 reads CASRGRTGGAENTEAFF. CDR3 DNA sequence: TGTGCCAGCAGGGGAAGGACAGGGGGCGCCGAGAACACTGAAGCTTTCTTT.

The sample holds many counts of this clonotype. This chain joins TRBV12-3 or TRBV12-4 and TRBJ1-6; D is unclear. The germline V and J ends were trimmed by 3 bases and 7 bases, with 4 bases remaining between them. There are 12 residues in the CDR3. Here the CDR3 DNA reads TGTGCCAGCAGTTTGGGCAATTCACCCCTCCACTTT. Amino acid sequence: CASSLGNSPLHF.

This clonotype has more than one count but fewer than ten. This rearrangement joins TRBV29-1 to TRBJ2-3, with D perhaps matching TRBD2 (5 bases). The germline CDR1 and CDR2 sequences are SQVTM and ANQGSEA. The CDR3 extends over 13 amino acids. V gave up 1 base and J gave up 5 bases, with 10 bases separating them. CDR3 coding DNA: TGCAGCGTTGAAGGGACTCACGTAGATACGCAGTATTTT. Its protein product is CSVEGTHVDTQYF.

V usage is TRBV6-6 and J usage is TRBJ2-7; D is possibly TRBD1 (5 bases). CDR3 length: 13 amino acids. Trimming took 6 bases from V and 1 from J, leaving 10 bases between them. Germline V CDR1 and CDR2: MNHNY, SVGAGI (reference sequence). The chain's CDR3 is CASSTTGSYEQYF. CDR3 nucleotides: TGTGCCAGCAGCACCACAGGATCCTACGAGCAGTACTTC.